The subject of this entry is one T cell receptor (beta chain). Its antigen is currently unknown. In the PCR, 60 Vbeta and 13 Jbeta primers were used. The table came from immunoSEQ multiplex PCR; TCRdb's copy has only in-frame clones and leaves some out. The sample contains under 150,000 clones, about three quarters of which appear only once. The data derive from a study of cytomegalovirus exposure and HLA in healthy donors. Study-level results: Sequencing had likely introduced a cluster of highly shared sequence variants as an artifact. About 87% or about 30% of the time was how often most TCR beta V segments were productive, according to an earlier analysis. The study designated fewer than 200 TCR beta chains cytomegalovirus-associated. Apparent HLA restriction characterized most CMV-associated TCR beta chains in a later analysis.

The CDR3 loop spans 15 amino acids. The V gene's germline CDR1 is SEHNR and CDR2 FQNEAQ (reference sequence). V lost 4 bases and J lost 4, with 13 bases in between. The sequencing sample was made of PBMCs. This rearrangement joins TRBV7-9 to TRBJ1-4; D is undetermined. The TCR comes from a woman between 18 and 29 years old in good health and CMV-seronegative. CDR3 nucleotides: TGTGCCAGCAGCTCCCCCGGGTACGGTAATGAAAAACTGTTTTTT. Translating gives CASSSPGYGNEKLFF. Looking up the rest from reference TRBV7-9 and TRBJ1-4 gives the full variable domain: DTGVSQNPRHKITKRGQNVTFRCDPISEHNRLYWYRQTLGQGPEFLTYFQNEAQLEKSRLLSDRFSAERPKGSFSTLEIQRTEQGDSAMYLCASSSPGYGNEKLFFGSGTQLSVL.